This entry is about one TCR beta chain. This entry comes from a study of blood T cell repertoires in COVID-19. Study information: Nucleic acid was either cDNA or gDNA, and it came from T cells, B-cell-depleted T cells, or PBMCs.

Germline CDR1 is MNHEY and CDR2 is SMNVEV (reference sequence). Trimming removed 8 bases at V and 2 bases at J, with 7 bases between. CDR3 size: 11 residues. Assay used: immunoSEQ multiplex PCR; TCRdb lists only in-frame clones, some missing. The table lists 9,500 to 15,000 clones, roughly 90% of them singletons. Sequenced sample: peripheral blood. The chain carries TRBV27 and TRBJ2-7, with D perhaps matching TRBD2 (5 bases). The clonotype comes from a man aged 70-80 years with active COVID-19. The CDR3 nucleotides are TGTGCCAGCGGGGAGCCCTACGAGCAGTACTTC. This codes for CASGEPYEQYF.